This TCR beta chain was recovered during a study of shared clonotypes between healthy human individuals. Study-wide background: The study enrolled a couple of women and three men aged 18 to 49.

CD45RO-negative cells were positively selected for CCR7, leaving out terminally differentiated effector memory CD45RA+ cells. Between the trimmed V and J ends, which lost 5 bases and 1 base, there was a span of 11 bases. The germline V gene encodes CDR1 PRHDT and CDR2 FYEKMQ (reference sequence). The CDR3 is 14 residues long. Investigators spread the genomic DNA of each subset evenly over several immunoSEQ plates. Using immunoSEQ multiplex PCR, the repertoire was profiled, and TCRdb retains in-frame clones only, with some absent. Altogether roughly 770,000 clones are present, around 96% being singletons, with the ten largest covering around 0.21%. Regarding this clone: What it binds is unknown.

Study-wide points: Relative to their counterparts shared across all four donors, non-shared clonotypes exhibited diminished generation probabilities. Several donors shared about 5% of their naive CD4 clonotypes.

This sequence was found in a man aged 30-40 years in good health. The chain carries TRBV13 and TRBJ1-1, with no clear D. The sequencing input was naive CD8+ T cells sorted from blood. The chain's CDR3 is CASSPGLRNTEAFF. The DNA of the CDR3 is TGTGCCAGCAGCCCCGGACTCCGGAACACTGAAGCTTTCTTT.